Detailed here is one TCR beta chain. This entry belongs to a study of blood T cell repertoires in COVID-19. Study as a whole: There were acute and convalescent COVID-19 samples, and they came from the United States, Italy and Spain. Sources were T cells, B-cell-depleted T cells, or PBMCs; the material itself was cDNA or gDNA.

Trimming removed 6 bases at V and 7 bases at J, with 13 bases between. The CDR3 is 13 residues long. Original processing notes: From reference gene primer amplification, estimates of nucleated cell counts were derived. The protocol was immunoSEQ multiplex PCR, while the TCRdb copy is restricted to in-frame clones and leaves out a portion. That table furnishes V, J and clone size, whereas the DNA furnished D and trimming. Seen here are hundreds of thousands of clones, around 80% observed once, and the top ten hold 8.2%. Source material: peripheral blood. The V and J genes are TRBV12-3 or TRBV12-4 and TRBJ2-1; D might be TRBD1 (5 bases). The clonotype was recovered from a woman in her forties or fifties with acute or convalescent COVID-19. The CDR3 nucleotides read TGTGCCAGCAGCAGGGCCCTGCTGAATGAGCAGTTCTTC. This codes for CASSRALLNEQFF.